The present entry profiles one TCR beta chain with its context. Its antigen remains unidentified. The sample originates from a study of T cell responses to AZD1222 COVID-19 vaccine. Whole-study findings and limits: Just 5 or 6 AZD1222 recipients tested seropositive at baseline. Compared with day 0, the breadth and depth of the Spike-specific TCR repertoire rose significantly after two doses of AZD1222. Donors were mostly white British, more females; clonal diversity possibly underestimated. No repertoire was sampled before or during the peak T cell response, only after it.

Produced via immunoSEQ multiplex PCR; TCRdb's table is partial and in-frame only. The table shows roughly 250,000 clones, with approximately 93% occurring only once. From germline, CDR1 is SGHRS and CDR2 YFSETQ. Between the trimmed V and J ends, which lost 0 bases and 0 bases, there was a span of 9 bases. The CDR3 extends over 15 amino acids. J is TRBJ1-1 and V is TRBV5-1; unclear D gene. This TCR came from an adult in good health. The specimen was peripheral blood, collected on day 0 of AZD1222 vaccination. The CDR3 protein is CASSLEPLLNTEAFF. The CDR3 DNA reads as TGCGCCAGCAGCTTGGAACCCCTTCTGAACACTGAAGCTTTCTTT. Full variable domain (outside the CDR3, taken from reference TRBV5-1 and TRBJ1-1): KAGVTQTPRYLIKTRGQQVTLSCSPISGHRSVSWYQQTPGQGLQFLFEYFSETQRNKGNFPGRFSGRQFSNSRSEMNVSTLELGDSALYLCASSLEPLLNTEAFFGQGTRLTVV.